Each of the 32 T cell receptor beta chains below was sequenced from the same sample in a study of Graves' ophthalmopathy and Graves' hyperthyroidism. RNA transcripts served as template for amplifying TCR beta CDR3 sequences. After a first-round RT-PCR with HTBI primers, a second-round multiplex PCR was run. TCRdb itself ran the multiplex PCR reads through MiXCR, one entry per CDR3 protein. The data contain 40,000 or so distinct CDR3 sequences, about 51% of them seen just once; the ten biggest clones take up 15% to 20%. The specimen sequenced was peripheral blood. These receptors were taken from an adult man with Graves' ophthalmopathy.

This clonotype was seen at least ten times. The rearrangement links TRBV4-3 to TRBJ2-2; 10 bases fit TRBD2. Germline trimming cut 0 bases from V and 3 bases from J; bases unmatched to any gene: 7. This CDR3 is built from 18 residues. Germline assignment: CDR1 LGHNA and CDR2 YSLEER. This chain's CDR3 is CASSQDGGLATYTGELFF. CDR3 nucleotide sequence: TGCGCCAGCAGCCAAGATGGGGGACTAGCGACTTACACCGGGGAGCTGTTTTTT.

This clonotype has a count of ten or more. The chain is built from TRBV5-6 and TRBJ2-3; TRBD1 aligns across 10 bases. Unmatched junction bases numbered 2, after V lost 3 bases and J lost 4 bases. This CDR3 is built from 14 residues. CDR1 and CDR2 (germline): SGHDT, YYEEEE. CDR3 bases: TGTGCCAGCAGCTCAGACAGGGGGCCAGATACGCAGTATTTT. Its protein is CASSSDRGPDTQYF.

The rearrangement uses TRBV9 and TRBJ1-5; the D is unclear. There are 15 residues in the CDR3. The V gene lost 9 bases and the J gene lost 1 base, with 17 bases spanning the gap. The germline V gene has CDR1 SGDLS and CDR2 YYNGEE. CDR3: CAIDREGTSNQPQHF. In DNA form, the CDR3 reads TGTGCCATCGATAGGGAGGGTACAAGCAATCAGCCCCAGCATTTT. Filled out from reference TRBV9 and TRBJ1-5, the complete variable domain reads DSGVTQTPKHLITATGQRVTLRCSPRSGDLSVYWYQQSLDQGLQFLIQYYNGEERAKGNILERFSAQQFPDLHSELNLSSLELGDSALYFCAIDREGTSNQPQHFGDGTRLSIL.

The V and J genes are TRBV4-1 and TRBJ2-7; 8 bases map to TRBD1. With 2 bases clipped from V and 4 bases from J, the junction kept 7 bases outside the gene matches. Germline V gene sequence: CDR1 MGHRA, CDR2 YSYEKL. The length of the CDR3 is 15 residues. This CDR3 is CASSQYSGGGYEQYF. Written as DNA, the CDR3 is TGCGCCAGCAGCCAATATTCAGGGGGCGGGTACGAGCAGTACTTC.

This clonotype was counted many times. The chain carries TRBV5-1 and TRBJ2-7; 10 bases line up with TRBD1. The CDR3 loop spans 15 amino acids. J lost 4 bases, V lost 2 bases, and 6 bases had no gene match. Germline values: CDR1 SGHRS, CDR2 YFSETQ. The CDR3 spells CASSFGTGVGYEQYF. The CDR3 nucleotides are TGCGCCAGCAGCTTTGGGACAGGGGTGGGGTACGAGCAGTACTTC.

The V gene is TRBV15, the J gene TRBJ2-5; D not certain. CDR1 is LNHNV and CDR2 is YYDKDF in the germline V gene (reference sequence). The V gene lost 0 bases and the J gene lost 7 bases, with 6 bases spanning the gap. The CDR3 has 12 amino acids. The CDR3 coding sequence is TGTGCCACCAGCAGAGATACGACGACCCAGTACTTC. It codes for CATSRDTTTQYF.

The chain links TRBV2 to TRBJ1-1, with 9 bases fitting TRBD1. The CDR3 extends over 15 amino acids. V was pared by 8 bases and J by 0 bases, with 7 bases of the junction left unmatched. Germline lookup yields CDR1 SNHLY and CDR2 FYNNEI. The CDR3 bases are TGTGCCAGCGGCCAGGACAGGGGAGTGAACACTGAAGCTTTCTTT. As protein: CASGQDRGVNTEAFF.

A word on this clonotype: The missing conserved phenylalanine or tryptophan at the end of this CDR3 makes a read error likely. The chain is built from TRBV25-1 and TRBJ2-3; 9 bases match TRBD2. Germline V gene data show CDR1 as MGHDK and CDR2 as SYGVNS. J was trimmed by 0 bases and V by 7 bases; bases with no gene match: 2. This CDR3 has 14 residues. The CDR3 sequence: CASKTSGSTDTQYI. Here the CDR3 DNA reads TGTGCCAGCAAGACTAGCGGAAGCACAGATACGCAGTATATT.

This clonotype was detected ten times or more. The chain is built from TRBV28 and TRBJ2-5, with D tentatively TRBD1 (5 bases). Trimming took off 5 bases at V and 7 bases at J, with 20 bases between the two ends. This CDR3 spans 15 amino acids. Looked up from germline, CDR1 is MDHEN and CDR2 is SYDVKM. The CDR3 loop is CASSQTGTGRWTQYF. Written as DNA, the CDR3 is TGTGCCAGCAGTCAAACAGGTACAGGAAGATGGACCCAGTACTTC.

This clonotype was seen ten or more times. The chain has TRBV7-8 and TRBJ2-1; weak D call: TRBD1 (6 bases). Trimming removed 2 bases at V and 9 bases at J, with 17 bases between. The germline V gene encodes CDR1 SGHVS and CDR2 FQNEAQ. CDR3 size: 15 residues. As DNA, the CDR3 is TGTGCCAGCAGCTTAACCCAGGGGCGCAATGGTGAGCAGTTCTTC. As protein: CASSLTQGRNGEQFF.

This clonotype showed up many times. For the CDR3, the DNA is TGCGCCAGCAGCCAAGAATACACTAGGGGCACCGGGGAGCTGTTTTTT. The encoded protein is CASSQEYTRGTGELFF. The chain links TRBV4-3 to TRBJ2-2; D could derive from TRBD1 or TRBD2 (5 bases each). Germline values: CDR1 LGHNA, CDR2 YSLEER. The CDR3 has 16 residues. Trimming shortened V by 0 bases and J by 4 bases, and 12 bases separated the two germline ends.

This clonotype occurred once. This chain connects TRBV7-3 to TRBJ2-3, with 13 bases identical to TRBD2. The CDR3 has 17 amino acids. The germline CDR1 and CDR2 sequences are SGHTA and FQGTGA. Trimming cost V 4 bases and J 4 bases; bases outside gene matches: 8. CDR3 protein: CASSSPTSGGPADTQYF. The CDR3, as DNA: TGTGCCAGCAGCTCCCCGACTAGCGGGGGGCCTGCAGATACGCAGTATTTT.

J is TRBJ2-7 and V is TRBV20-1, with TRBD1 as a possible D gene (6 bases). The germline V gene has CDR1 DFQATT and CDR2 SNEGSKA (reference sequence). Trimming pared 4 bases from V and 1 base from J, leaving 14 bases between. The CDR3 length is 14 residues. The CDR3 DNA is TGCAGTGCTAACCTACAGGGACCGTCCTACGAGCAGTACTTC. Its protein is CSANLQGPSYEQYF.

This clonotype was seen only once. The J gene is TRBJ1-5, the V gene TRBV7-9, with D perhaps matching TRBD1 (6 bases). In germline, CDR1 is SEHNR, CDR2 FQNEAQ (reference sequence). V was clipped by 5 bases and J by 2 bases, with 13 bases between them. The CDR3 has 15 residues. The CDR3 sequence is CASSDGDTGNQPQHF. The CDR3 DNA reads TGTGCCAGCAGCGACGGGGACACTGGCAATCAGCCCCAGCATTTT.

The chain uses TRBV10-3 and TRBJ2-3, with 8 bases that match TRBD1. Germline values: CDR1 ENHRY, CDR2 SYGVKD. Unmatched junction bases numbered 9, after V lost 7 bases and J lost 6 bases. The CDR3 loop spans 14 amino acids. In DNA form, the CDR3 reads TGTGCCATCAACCCCGGGACAGGAAGGGATACGCAGTATTTT. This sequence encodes CAINPGTGRDTQYF.

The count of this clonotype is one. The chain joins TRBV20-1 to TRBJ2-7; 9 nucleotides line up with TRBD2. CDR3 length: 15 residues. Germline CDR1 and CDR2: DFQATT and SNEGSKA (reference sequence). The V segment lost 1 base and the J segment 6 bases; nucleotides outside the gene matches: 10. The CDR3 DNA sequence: TGCAGTGCTAGAGGGGGGTCAGCGGGGGGCGGCGAGCAGTACTTC. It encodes CSARGGSAGGGEQYF.

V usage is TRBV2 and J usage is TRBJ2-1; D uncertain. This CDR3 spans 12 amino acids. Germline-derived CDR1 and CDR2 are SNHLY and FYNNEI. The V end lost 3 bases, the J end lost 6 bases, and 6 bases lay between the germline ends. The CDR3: CASSEVANEQFF. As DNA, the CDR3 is TGTGCCAGCAGTGAGGTGGCCAATGAGCAGTTCTTC.

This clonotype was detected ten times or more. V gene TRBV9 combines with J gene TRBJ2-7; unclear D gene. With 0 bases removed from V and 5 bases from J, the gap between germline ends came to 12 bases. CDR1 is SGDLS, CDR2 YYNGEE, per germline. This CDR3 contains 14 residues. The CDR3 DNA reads TGTGCCAGCAGCGTAGTGGGGTCTTCCGACGAGCAGTACTTC. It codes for CASSVVGSSDEQYF.

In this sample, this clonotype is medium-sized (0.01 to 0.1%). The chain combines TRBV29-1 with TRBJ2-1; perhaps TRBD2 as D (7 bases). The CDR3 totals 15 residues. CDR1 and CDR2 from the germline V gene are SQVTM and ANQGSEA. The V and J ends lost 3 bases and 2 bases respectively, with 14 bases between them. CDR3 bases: TGCAGCGTTGAGAGGTGGGAGGGGGCCTACAATGAGCAGTTCTTC. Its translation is CSVERWEGAYNEQFF.

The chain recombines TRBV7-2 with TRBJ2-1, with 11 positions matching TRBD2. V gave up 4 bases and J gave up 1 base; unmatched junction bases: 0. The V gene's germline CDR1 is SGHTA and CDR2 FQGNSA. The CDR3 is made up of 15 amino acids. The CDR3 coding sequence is TGTGCCAGCAGCTCTAGCGGGGGGTCCTACAATGAGCAGTTCTTC. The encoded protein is CASSSSGGSYNEQFF.

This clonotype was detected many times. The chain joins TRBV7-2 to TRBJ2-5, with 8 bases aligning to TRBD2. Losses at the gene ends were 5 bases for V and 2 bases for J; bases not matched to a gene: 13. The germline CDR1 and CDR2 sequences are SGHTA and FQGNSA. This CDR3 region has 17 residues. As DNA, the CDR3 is TGTGCCAGCAGCCCTCTTATAATAGCGGGGAGGCAAGAGACCCAGTACTTC. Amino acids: CASSPLIIAGRQETQYF. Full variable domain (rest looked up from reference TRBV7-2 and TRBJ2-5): GAGVSQSPSNKVTEKGKDVELRCDPISGHTALYWYRQSLGQGLEFLIYFQGNSAPDKSGLPSDRFSAERTGGSVSTLTIQRTQQEDSAVYLCASSPLIIAGRQETQYFGPGTRLLVL.

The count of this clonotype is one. The CDR3 DNA reads as TGTGCCAGCTCTCTGACCCCGGGACCCCCCTCCTACGAGCAGTACTTC. Its protein is CASSLTPGPPSYEQYF. The gene calls are TRBV2 and TRBJ2-7, with D possibly called TRBD1 or TRBD2 (5 bases each). V gave up 8 bases and J gave up 0 bases, with 20 bases separating them. CDR1 and CDR2 from the germline V gene are SNHLY and FYNNEI. The CDR3 spans 16 residues.

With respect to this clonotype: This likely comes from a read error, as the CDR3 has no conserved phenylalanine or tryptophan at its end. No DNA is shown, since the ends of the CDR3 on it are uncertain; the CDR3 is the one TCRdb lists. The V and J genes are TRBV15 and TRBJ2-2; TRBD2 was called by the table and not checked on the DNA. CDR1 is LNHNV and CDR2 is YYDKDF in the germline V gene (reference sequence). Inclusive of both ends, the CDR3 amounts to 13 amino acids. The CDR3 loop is CATSRDVGDPNLA.

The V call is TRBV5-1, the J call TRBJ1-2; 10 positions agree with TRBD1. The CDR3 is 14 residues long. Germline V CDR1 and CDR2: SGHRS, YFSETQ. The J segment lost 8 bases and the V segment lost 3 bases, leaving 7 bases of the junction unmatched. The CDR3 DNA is TGCGCCAGCAGCTCGCGACAGGGGGCTGGCGGCTACACCTTC. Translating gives CASSSRQGAGGYTF.

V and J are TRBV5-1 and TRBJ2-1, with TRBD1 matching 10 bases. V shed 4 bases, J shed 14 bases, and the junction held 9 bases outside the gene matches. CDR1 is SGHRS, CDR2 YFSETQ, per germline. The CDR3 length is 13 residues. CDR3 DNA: TGCGCCAGCAGCGACGGACAGGGGGGGGGAGAGTTCTTC. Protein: CASSDGQGGGEFF.

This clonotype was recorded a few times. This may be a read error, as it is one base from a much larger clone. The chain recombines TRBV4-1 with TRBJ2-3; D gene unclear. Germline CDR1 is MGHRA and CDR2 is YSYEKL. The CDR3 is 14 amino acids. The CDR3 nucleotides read TGCGCCTGCAGCCAGGTTTTTGGCACAGATACGCAGTATTTT. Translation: CACSQVFGTDTQYF.

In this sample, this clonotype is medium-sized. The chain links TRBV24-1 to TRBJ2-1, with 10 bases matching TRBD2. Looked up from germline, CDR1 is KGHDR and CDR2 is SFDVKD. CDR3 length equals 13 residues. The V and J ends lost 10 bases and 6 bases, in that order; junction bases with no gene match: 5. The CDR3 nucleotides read TGTGCCACGCAGCGGGAGGGCCCCAATGAGCAGTTCTTC. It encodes CATQREGPNEQFF.

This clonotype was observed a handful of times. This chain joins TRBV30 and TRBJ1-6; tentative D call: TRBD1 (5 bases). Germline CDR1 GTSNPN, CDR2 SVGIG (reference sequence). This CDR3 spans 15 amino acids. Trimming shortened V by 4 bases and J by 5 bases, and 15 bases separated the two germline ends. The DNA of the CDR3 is TGTGCCTGGACCCGGACGGGACTAAATAATTCACCCCTCCACTTT. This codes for CAWTRTGLNNSPLHF.

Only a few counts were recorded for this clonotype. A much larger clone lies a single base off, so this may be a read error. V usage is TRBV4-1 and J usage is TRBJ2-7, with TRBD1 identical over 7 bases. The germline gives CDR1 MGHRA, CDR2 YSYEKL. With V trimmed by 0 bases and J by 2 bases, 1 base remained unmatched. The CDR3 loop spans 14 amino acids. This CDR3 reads CASSQEGGAYEQYF. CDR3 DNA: TGCGCCAGCAGCCAAGAAGGGGGCGCCTACGAGCAGTACTTC.

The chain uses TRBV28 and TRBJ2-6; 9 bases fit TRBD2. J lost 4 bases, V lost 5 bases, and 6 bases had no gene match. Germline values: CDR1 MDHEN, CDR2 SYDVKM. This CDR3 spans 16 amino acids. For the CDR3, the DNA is TGTGCCAGCAGTCTCTACGGACTAGCGGGGGCCAACGTCCTGACTTTC. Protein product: CASSLYGLAGANVLTF.

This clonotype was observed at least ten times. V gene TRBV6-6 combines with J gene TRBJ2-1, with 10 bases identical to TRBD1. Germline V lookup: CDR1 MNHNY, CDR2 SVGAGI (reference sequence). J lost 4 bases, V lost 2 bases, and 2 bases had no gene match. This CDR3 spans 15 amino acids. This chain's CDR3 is CASSYEGQGYNEQFF. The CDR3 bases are TGTGCCAGCAGTTACGAGGGACAGGGGTACAATGAGCAGTTCTTC.

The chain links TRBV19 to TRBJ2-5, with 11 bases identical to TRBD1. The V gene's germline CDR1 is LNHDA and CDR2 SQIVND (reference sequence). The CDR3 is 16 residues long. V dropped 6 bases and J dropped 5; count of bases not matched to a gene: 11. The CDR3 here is CASSSGTGGILETQYF. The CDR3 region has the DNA TGTGCCAGTAGCTCCGGGACAGGGGGGATCCTGGAGACCCAGTACTTC.